This T cell receptor beta chain stems from a study of CD8 T cells in Susac syndrome. Findings and limits, study-wide: The relatively small number of individuals in the TCR sequencing and HLA analysis was acknowledged by the study.

Details on this clonotype: Its antigen is currently unknown.

Reverse transcription of roughly 0.45 to 1 ug RNA used random hexamers. TCRdb redid the calling of the immunoSEQ multiplex PCR reads with MiXCR, one entry per CDR3 protein. The data contain over 95,000 distinct CDR3 sequences, 85% to 95% of them singletons. The CDR3 consists of 13 residues. V was clipped by 2 bases and J by 3 bases, with 5 bases between them. Germline V gene data show CDR1 as SGHRS and CDR2 as YFSETQ. High-throughput TCR beta sequencing covered peripheral CD8+ and CD4+ T cells. Controls matched for sex and age were healthy donors. FACS enriched CD8+ TEMRA cells, while bulk CD8+ and CD4+ were negatively isolated.

The V call is TRBV5-1, the J call TRBJ2-2; D uncertain. The sample was CD4+ T cells from PBMCs. The clonotype comes from a human donor in good health. This CDR3 is CASSLDDTGELFF. Here the CDR3 DNA reads TGCGCCAGCAGCTTAGATGACACCGGGGAGCTGTTTTTT.